The T cell receptor (beta chain) described here comes from a study of breast tumors, draining lymph nodes, adjacent tissues. Study-level points and caveats: Luminal-like breast cancer showed significantly greater tumor-nontumor repertoire similarity than basal-like breast cancer did. Tumor TCR diversity was below lymph nodes but above nontumor tissue.

CDR1 and CDR2 (germline): KGHSH, LQKENI. The CDR3 is 13 amino acids. The germline V and J ends were trimmed by 5 bases and 2 bases, with 10 bases remaining between them. One entry per CDR3 protein, called by TCRdb with MiXCR from the multiplex PCR reads. The repertoire has about 180,000 distinct CDR3 sequences, about 33% of them found once; the top ten carry around 4.5%. This clonotype was observed many times. Its antigen is not identified. Breast cancer patients provided tissue from their axillary draining lymph nodes. Sequenced: axillary lymph node tissue. The clonotype comes from a female donor with breast cancer. Some clones in this sample may be carry-over from other donors' samples. This sequence joins TRBV18 and TRBJ2-7; D is perhaps TRBD1 (6 bases). The CDR3 loop is CASSTGTAYEQYF. The CDR3 DNA is TGTGCCAGCTCAACAGGGACCGCCTACGAGCAGTACTTC. Full variable domain (rest looked up from reference TRBV18 and TRBJ2-7): NAGVMQNPRHLVRRRGQEARLRCSPMKGHSHVYWYRQLPEEGLKFMVYLQKENIIDESGMPKERFSAEFPKEGPSILRIQQVVRGDSAAYFCASSTGTAYEQYFGPGTRLTVT.